The T cell receptor (beta chain) described here comes from a study of cytomegalovirus exposure and HLA in healthy donors. About the research overall: Earlier results showed some 120 million unique TCR beta sequences derived from roughly 180 million T cells. Findings of the study overall: Some V segments (TRBV6-2 and TRBV6-3 among them) were excluded as indistinguishable.

A word on this clone: What it binds is unknown.

CDR1 MNHNS and CDR2 SASEGT come from the germline V gene. V trimming: 0 bases; J trimming: 6 bases; junction bases outside the gene matches: 5. CDR3 size: 15 residues. It was with 60 Vbeta and 13 Jbeta primers that the PCR ran. Original analysis: Roughly 80 million unique TCR beta chains, 9.5 million to 14 million shared, were counted in a later analysis. Libraries were prepared by immunoSEQ multiplex PCR; TCRdb keeps only in-frame clonotypes and omits some of them. That table supplies the V and J calls and clone size; D and trimming were determined from the DNA. This repertoire comprises about 82,000 clones; its ten largest clones make up approximately 1.1%.

This TCR was sampled from a woman aged 30 to 39 in good health and CMV-seronegative. The genes are TRBV6-1 and TRBJ1-1; 9 bases align to TRBD1. The sample consisted of PBMCs. CDR3 bases: TGTGCCAGCAGTGAAGCCGGGACAGGGTACGCTGAAGCTTTCTTT. It is translated as CASSEAGTGYAEAFF.